This T cell receptor (beta chain) was observed in a study of shared clonotypes between healthy human individuals. Study-wide points: In contrast to clonotypes shared by all four donors, non-shared clonotypes had lower generation probabilities.

This CDR3 has 12 amino acids. With 0 bases removed from V and 9 bases from J, the gap between germline ends came to 8 bases. Germline CDR1 is MNHNS and CDR2 is SASEGT. The method was immunoSEQ multiplex PCR; TCRdb's version includes in-frame clones alone and lacks a portion of them. The sample lists roughly 2.5 million clones, roughly nine tenths occurring once. This clone was counted a single time. Its antigen is unknown. V is TRBV6-1 and J is TRBJ1-1; D not certain. The sample comprised naive CD4+ T cells sorted from blood. The subset is: CD45RA+ positively selected. This TCR was sampled from a man aged 18-30 years in good health. The CDR3 coding sequence is TGTGCCAGCAGTGAAGCCCGAGGTCAAGCTTTCTTT. Translating it yields CASSEARGQAFF.